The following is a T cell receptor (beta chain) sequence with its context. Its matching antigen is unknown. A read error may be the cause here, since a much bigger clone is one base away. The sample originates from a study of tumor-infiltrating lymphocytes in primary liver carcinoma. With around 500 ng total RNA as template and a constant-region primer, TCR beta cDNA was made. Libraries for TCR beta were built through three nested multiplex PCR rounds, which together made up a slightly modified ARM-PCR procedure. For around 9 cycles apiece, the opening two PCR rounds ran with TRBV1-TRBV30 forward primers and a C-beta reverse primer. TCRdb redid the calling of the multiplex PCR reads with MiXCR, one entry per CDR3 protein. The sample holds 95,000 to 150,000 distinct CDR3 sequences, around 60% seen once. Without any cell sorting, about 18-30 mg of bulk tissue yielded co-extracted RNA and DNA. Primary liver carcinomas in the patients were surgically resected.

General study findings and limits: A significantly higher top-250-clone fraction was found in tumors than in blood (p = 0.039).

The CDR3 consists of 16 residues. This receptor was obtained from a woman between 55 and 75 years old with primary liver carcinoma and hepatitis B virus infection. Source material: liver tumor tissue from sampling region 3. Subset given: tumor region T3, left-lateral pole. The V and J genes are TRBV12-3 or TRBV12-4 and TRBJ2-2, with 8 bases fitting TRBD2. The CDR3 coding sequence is TGTGTCAGCAGACCCCGGGGGGGAGAGTACACCGGGGAGCTGTTTTTT. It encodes CVSRPRGGEYTGELFF.